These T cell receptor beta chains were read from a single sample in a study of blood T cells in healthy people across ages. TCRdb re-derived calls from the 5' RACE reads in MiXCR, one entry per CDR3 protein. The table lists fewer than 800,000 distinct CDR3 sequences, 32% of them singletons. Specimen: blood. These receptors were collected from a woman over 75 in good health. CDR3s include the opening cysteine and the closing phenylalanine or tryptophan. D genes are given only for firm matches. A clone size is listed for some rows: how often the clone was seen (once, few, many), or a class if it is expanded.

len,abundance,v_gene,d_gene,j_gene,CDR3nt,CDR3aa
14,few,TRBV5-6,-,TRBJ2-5,TGTGCCGGCAGCTTGTTTTCAGCCCAAGAGACCCAGTACTTC,CAGSLFSAQETQYF
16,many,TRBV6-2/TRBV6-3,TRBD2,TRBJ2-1,TGTGCCAGCAGGGGACTAGCGGGGGGCTCCTACAATGAGCAGTTCTTC,CASRGLAGGSYNEQFF
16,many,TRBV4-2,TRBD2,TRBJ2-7,TGTGCCAGCAGCCAACCTAGCGGGGGCTTTTCCTACGAGCAGTACTTC,CASSQPSGGFSYEQYF
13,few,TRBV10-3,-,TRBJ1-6,TGTGCCATCAGTGAGTCTGGAGCATCACCCCTCCACTTT,CAISESGASPLHF
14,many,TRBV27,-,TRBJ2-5,TGTGCCAGCAGTCCCCGTAGTATACGGGAGACCCAGTACTTC,CASSPRSIRETQYF
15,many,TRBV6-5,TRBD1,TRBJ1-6,TGTGCCAGCAGCAGAGGGACAGGGTCTAATTCACCCCTCCACTTT,CASSRGTGSNSPLHF
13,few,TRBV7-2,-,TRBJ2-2,TGTGCCAGCAGCTTAAGTACCTTGGGGGAGCTGTTTTTT,CASSLSTLGELFF
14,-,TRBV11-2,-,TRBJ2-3,TGTGCCAGCAGACGGAGCGGTGGCGGGGATACGCAGTATTTT,CASRRSGGGDTQYF
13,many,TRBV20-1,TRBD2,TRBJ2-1,TGCAGTACGACTAGCGGGATGTACAATGAGCAGTTCTTC,CSTTSGMYNEQFF
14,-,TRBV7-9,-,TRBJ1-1,TGTGCCAGCAGCTTACATGGGGAGAACACTGAAGCTTTCTTT,CASSLHGENTEAFF
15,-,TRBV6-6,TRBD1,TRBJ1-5,TGTGCCAGCAGTCCGGGACAGGGGTCCGGCCAGCCCCAGCATTTT,CASSPGQGSGQPQHF
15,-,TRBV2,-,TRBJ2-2,TGTGCCAGCAAGCTCGTTATAGCGAACACCGGGGAGCTGTTTTTT,CASKLVIANTGELFF
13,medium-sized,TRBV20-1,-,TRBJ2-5,TGCAGTGCTAGCCGCGGGGTAAGAGAGACCCAGTACTTC,CSASRGVRETQYF
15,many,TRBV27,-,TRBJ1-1,TGTGCCAGCAGTCCCCGCCGAGGGCTTGGCACTGAAGCTTTCTTT,CASSPRRGLGTEAFF
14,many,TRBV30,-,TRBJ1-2,TGTGCCTGGAGGGCCGCGGGGCTGAGCTATGGCTACACCTTC,CAWRAAGLSYGYTF
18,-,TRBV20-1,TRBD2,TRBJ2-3,TGCAGTGCTAGAGATCTCGTTGGGTCGCGGGGGAGCACAGATACGCAGTATTTT,CSARDLVGSRGSTDTQYF
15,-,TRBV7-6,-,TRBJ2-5,TGTGCCAGCAGCTTACGCCCCGGGGGAGGAGAGACCCAGTACTTC,CASSLRPGGGETQYF
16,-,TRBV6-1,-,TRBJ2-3,TGTGCCAGCACCTCGGGACGGCTGATAGGGACAGATACGCAGTATTTT,CASTSGRLIGTDTQYF
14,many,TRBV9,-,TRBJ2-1,TGTGCCAGCAGCGCTACCGGGGCCTGGGGTGAGCAGTTCTTC,CASSATGAWGEQFF
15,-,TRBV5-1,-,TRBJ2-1,TGCGCCAGCCGCAACAGGGAAGGCTTATACAATGAGCAGTTCTTC,CASRNREGLYNEQFF
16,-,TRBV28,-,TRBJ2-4,TGTGCCAGCAGTTTACAACGGGGCACACAAGGGAACATTCAGTACTTC,CASSLQRGTQGNIQYF
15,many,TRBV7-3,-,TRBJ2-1,TGTGCCAGCAGCTTATTGGGGGCTCGGGTCAATGAGCAGTTCTTC,CASSLLGARVNEQFF
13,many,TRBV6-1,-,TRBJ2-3,TGTGCCAGCAGTGCCGACAGCACAGATACGCAGTATTTT,CASSADSTDTQYF
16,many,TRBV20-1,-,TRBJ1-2,TGCAGTGCTAGAGGTCGGACCGCACAGGGTATCTATGGCTACACCTTC,CSARGRTAQGIYGYTF
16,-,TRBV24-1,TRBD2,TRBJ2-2,TGTGCCACCAGTGATACCCGACTAGCGGGGGAAGGGGAGCTGTTTTTT,CATSDTRLAGEGELFF
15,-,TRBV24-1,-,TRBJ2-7,TGTGCCACCAGTGATGGTCCGGGTAAATCCTACGAGCAGTACTTC,CATSDGPGKSYEQYF
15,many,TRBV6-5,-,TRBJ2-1,TGTGCCAGCAGCCGCGGGGACACCGCGGCCAATGAGCAGTTCTTC,CASSRGDTAANEQFF
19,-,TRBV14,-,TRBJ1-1,TGTGCCAGCAGCCAAGTTTCGGCCATTGGGGGCGCAGCGAACTTTGAAGCTTTCTTT,CASSQVSAIGGAANFEAFF
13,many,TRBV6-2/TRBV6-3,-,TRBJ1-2,TGTGCCAGCAGTTACCACAGCTTGTATGGCTACACCTTC,CASSYHSLYGYTF
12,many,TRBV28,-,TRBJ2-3,TGTGCCAGCAGCTTTCCATGGAATACGCAGTATTTT,CASSFPWNTQYF
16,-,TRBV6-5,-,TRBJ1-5,TGTGCCAGCAGTTACTCCCACTTGTTAAGCAATCAGCCCCAGCATTTT,CASSYSHLLSNQPQHF
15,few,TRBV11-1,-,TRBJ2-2,TGTGCCAGCAGCTTCGGGAGCTCCTCAACCGGGGAGCTGTTTTTT,CASSFGSSSTGELFF
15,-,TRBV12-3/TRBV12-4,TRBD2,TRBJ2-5,TGTGCCAGCAGTTTGTTACTAGCGGGAGCAGAGGCCCAGTACTTC,CASSLLLAGAEAQYF